The 23 T cell receptor beta chains below all came from one sample that was sequenced in a study of beta chain features in type 1 diabetes. Study-level points and caveats: All four CD4+ subsets from Type 1 diabetes patients carried moderately but significantly shorter TCRB CDR3s.

Expressed TCRB transcripts were sequenced, since all the RNA that had been isolated was reverse transcribed. Some clones are missing from TCRdb's copy, which holds only in-frame ones; the method was immunoSEQ multiplex PCR. The table shows 150,000 to 200,000 clones, with approximately 7.8% occurring only once. Which antigens these TCRs recognize remains unknown. The sequenced material came from central memory CD4+ T cells from blood. The receptors originated from a woman between 35 and 50 years old with type 1 diabetes.

The genes are TRBV7-8 and TRBJ1-5, with 7 positions matching TRBD1. J was trimmed by 8 bases and V by 3 bases; bases with no gene match: 1. The CDR3 is 12 amino acids. The V gene's germline CDR1 is SGHVS and CDR2 FQNEAQ. The CDR3 coding sequence is TGTGCCAGCAGCTTGACAGGGAAGCCCCAGCATTTT. It is translated as CASSLTGKPQHF.

The CDR3 DNA is TGTGCCAGCAGTGTAGAACAGGGGGGAAATGAGCAGTTCTTC. Its translation is CASSVEQGGNEQFF. This rearrangement joins TRBV6-6 to TRBJ2-1; TRBD1 matches 8 bases. The CDR3 covers 14 residues. The V segment lost 5 bases and the J segment 7 bases; nucleotides outside the gene matches: 7. From germline, CDR1 is MNHNY and CDR2 SVGAGI (reference sequence).

The chain uses TRBV19 and TRBJ2-5; 9 positions match TRBD1. This CDR3 is 13 amino acids long. V gave up 4 bases and J gave up 5 bases; unmatched junction bases: 2. Germline loops: CDR1 LNHDA, CDR2 SQIVND (reference sequence). The CDR3 DNA follows: TGTGCCAGTAGTAGGGACAGGGTCGAGACCCAGTACTTC. Translating it yields CASSRDRVETQYF.

The chain recombines TRBV29-1 with TRBJ2-3; D gene ambiguous. Germline V gene sequence: CDR1 SQVTM, CDR2 ANQGSEA. There are 12 residues in the CDR3. V lost 4 bases and J 2 bases, leaving 7 bases between the germline ends. The CDR3 is CSVATSTDTQYF. CDR3 bases: TGCAGCGTTGCCACATCCACAGATACGCAGTATTTT.

This clone was counted ten times or more. The rearrangement uses TRBV4-3 and TRBJ2-1; TRBD1 matches at 7 bases. The CDR3 loop spans 16 amino acids. The trim removed 0 bases at V and 1 base at J, leaving 3 bases unmatched. Germline V lookup: CDR1 LGHNA, CDR2 YSLEER. The CDR3 coding sequence is TGCGCCAGCAGCCAAGAGGGCAGGGGGTCCTACAATGAGCAGTTCTTC. This codes for CASSQEGRGSYNEQFF.

This clone was counted between two and nine times. The chain employs TRBV5-6 and TRBJ1-5, with D possibly matching TRBD1 (6 bases). Germline CDR1 and CDR2: SGHDT and YYEEEE. CDR3 length: 14 residues. V lost 2 bases and J 4 bases, leaving 10 bases between the germline ends. CDR3 in amino acids: CASSFGGLNQPQHF. DNA of the CDR3: TGTGCCAGCAGCTTTGGGGGCCTTAATCAGCCCCAGCATTTT.

Of note for this clone: Different DNA sequences within this sample yield the same CDR3. This rearrangement joins TRBV18 to TRBJ1-5; 9 positions agree with TRBD1. The J segment lost 2 bases and the V segment lost 2 bases, leaving 1 base of the junction unmatched. Germline CDR1 is KGHSH and CDR2 is LQKENI. The CDR3 sequence is 15 residues long. The CDR3 spells CASSPDRGGNQPQHF. The DNA for the CDR3 is TGTGCCAGCTCACCAGACAGGGGGGGCAATCAGCCCCAGCATTTT.

The chain carries TRBV28 and TRBJ1-2; TRBD1 is a possible D gene (5 bases). V was cut by 8 bases and J by 0 bases, with 13 bases left in between. The CDR3 has 14 amino acids. Germline V lookup: CDR1 MDHEN, CDR2 SYDVKM. CDR3 residues: CASLLRGANYGYTF. The CDR3 DNA is TGTGCCAGCCTCCTTCGGGGGGCTAACTATGGCTACACCTTC.

The chain joins TRBV10-3 to TRBJ1-1; TRBD1 might be the D (5 bases). Germline V lookup: CDR1 ENHRY, CDR2 SYGVKD. The CDR3 totals 14 residues. V was clipped by 4 bases and J by 4 bases, with 13 bases between them. The CDR3 nucleotides are TGTGCCATCAGTGGGGGCCAACCGGTCACTGAAGCTTTCTTT. It codes for CAISGGQPVTEAFF.

This clone was counted between two and nine times. V usage is TRBV29-1 and J usage is TRBJ2-2; 8 bases are a match to TRBD1. The V gene end was trimmed by 4 bases and the J gene end by 0 bases; junction bases not matched to a gene: 7. Germline V gives CDR1 SQVTM, CDR2 ANQGSEA. The CDR3 sequence is 16 residues long. The CDR3 nucleotides read TGCAGCGTTGGCCGCAGGGGGCGATCGAACACCGGGGAGCTGTTTTTT. It encodes CSVGRRGRSNTGELFF.

This clone was recorded a few times. The chain combines TRBV6-1 with TRBJ2-5; TRBD2 matches 9 bases. The CDR3 length is 17 residues. Germline lookup yields CDR1 MNHNS and CDR2 SASEGT. Trimming cost V 0 bases and J 3 bases; bases outside gene matches: 8. As DNA, the CDR3 is TGTGCCAGCAGTGAAGCGCTTCTAGCGGGGCATAAAGAGACCCAGTACTTC. Protein: CASSEALLAGHKETQYF.

This clone showed up just a few times. The chain has TRBV30 and TRBJ2-1; D not certain. Between the trimmed V and J ends, which lost 2 bases and 0 bases, there was a span of 11 bases. CDR3 length: 15 amino acids. Germline CDR1 reads GTSNPN; CDR2 reads SVGIG (reference sequence). This CDR3 is CAWSPPPSSYNEQFF. The CDR3 DNA reads as TGTGCCTGGAGTCCGCCCCCTAGCTCCTACAATGAGCAGTTCTTC.

This sequence joins TRBV6-1 and TRBJ2-1; 8 bases are a match to TRBD1. The germline gives CDR1 MNHNS, CDR2 SASEGT. This CDR3 has 14 amino acids. V lost 6 bases to trimming and J lost 6 bases; unmatched junction nucleotides: 7. CDR3 bases: TGTGCCAGCAGCGGCGGACAGGGCACCAATGAGCAGTTCTTC. As protein: CASSGGQGTNEQFF.

This clone came up a few times. The genes are TRBV14 and TRBJ2-3; D is unclear. Germline V gives CDR1 SGHDN, CDR2 FVKESK. The CDR3 consists of 12 residues. Between the trimmed V and J ends, which lost 3 bases and 4 bases, there was a span of 5 bases. CDR3 in DNA: TGTGCCAGCAGCCACAGTCCAGATACGCAGTATTTT. Its translation is CASSHSPDTQYF.

The table lists this clone with a few counts. The chain is built from TRBV15 and TRBJ1-5, with a weak D call TRBD1 (6 bases). Germline-derived CDR1 and CDR2 are LNHNV and YYDKDF (reference sequence). The CDR3 is made up of 14 amino acids. Trimming stripped 2 bases from V and 6 bases from J, with 11 bases between. CDR3 sequence reads: CATSRQGQGQPQHF. CDR3 sequence (DNA): TGTGCCACCAGCAGACAGGGACAAGGTCAGCCCCAGCATTTT.

This clone was found a few times. The chain recombines TRBV9 with TRBJ1-2; 8 bases map to TRBD1. The length of the CDR3 is 14 residues. Germline V CDR1 and CDR2: SGDLS, YYNGEE. With V trimmed by 3 bases and J by 2 bases, 3 bases remained unmatched. CDR3 in DNA: TGTGCCAGCAGCGCAGGGGGCGAGAACTATGGCTACACCTTC. This sequence encodes CASSAGGENYGYTF. The full variable domain, with the rest looked up from reference TRBV9 and TRBJ1-2, is DSGVTQTPKHLITATGQRVTLRCSPRSGDLSVYWYQQSLDQGLQFLIQYYNGEERAKGNILERFSAQQFPDLHSELNLSSLELGDSALYFCASSAGGENYGYTFGSGTRLTVV.

CDR3 sequence reads: CASSASGGSSYNEQFF. Here the CDR3 DNA reads TGCGCCAGCAGCGCCAGCGGGGGGAGCTCCTACAATGAGCAGTTCTTC. This sequence joins TRBV5-1 and TRBJ2-1; TRBD2 matches at 9 bases. In germline, CDR1 is SGHRS, CDR2 YFSETQ. This CDR3 spans 16 amino acids. V lost 4 bases to trimming and J lost 0 bases; unmatched junction nucleotides: 5.

V and J are TRBV13 and TRBJ1-4; maybe TRBD1 (5 bases). CDR1 and CDR2 (germline): PRHDT, FYEKMQ (reference sequence). Trimming left V 0 bases short and J 8 bases short, with 13 bases between. The CDR3 consists of 15 residues. The CDR3 coding sequence is TGTGCCAGCAGCTTAGGGACAGTGGACATAGAAAAACTGTTTTTT. It specifies CASSLGTVDIEKLFF.

Details on this clone: The identical CDR3 is also encoded by other nucleotide sequences in the sample. The chain recombines TRBV15 with TRBJ1-2; 7 bases line up with TRBD1. J lost 4 bases, V lost 0 bases, and 5 bases had no gene match. Germline V CDR1 and CDR2: LNHNV, YYDKDF (reference sequence). The CDR3 is made up of 15 amino acids. CDR3 nucleotide sequence: TGTGCCACCAGCAGAGATCGACAGGGCGGCTATGGCTACACCTTC. Translated, it gives CATSRDRQGGYGYTF. Combining the CDR3 with reference TRBV15 and TRBJ1-2 gives the whole variable domain DAMVIQNPRYQVTQFGKPVTLSCSQTLNHNVMYWYQQKSSQAPKLLFHYYDKDFNNEADTPDNFQSRRPNTSFCFLDIRSPGLGDTAMYLCATSRDRQGGYGYTFGSGTRLTVV.

This clone was seen only a few times. The chain joins TRBV7-9 to TRBJ2-1; perhaps TRBD2 as D (6 bases). V lost 9 bases and J lost 8, with 14 bases in between. The CDR3 covers 12 residues. Germline CDR1 reads SEHNR; CDR2 reads FQNEAQ (reference sequence). For the CDR3, the DNA is TGTGCCAGTACCGGGACTGGATATGAGCAGTTCTTC. It yields the protein CASTGTGYEQFF.

The rearrangement links TRBV5-1 to TRBJ2-1; D call uncertain. Germline values: CDR1 SGHRS, CDR2 YFSETQ. The CDR3 runs to 15 residues. The V end was cut by 4 bases, the J end by 1 base, with 12 bases between. As DNA, the CDR3 is TGCGCCAGCAGCCCCAACGTCGGGTCCTACAATGAGCAGTTCTTC. Translating it yields CASSPNVGSYNEQFF. Full variable domain (missing parts from reference TRBV5-1 and TRBJ2-1): KAGVTQTPRYLIKTRGQQVTLSCSPISGHRSVSWYQQTPGQGLQFLFEYFSETQRNKGNFPGRFSGRQFSNSRSEMNVSTLELGDSALYLCASSPNVGSYNEQFFGPGTRLTVL.

V is TRBV15 and J is TRBJ2-7; maybe TRBD1 (7 bases). The germline CDR1 and CDR2 sequences are LNHNV and YYDKDF (reference sequence). The CDR3 extends over 16 amino acids. V was trimmed by 1 base and J by 6 bases, leaving 19 bases between them. Written as DNA, the CDR3 is TGTGCCACCAGCAGAGTAGAGGGGGCGCGGGGCGTCGAGCAGTACTTC. Translation: CATSRVEGARGVEQYF. The full variable domain, rest sourced from reference TRBV15 and TRBJ2-7, is DAMVIQNPRYQVTQFGKPVTLSCSQTLNHNVMYWYQQKSSQAPKLLFHYYDKDFNNEADTPDNFQSRRPNTSFCFLDIRSPGLGDTAMYLCATSRVEGARGVEQYFGPGTRLTVT.

V gene TRBV30 combines with J gene TRBJ1-3, with unresolved D. Germline CDR1 GTSNPN, CDR2 SVGIG (reference sequence). The CDR3 spans 11 residues. Deletions cut 5 bases from V and 8 bases from J, with 10 bases between. The CDR3 is CAWAGGHTIYF. CDR3 DNA sequence: TGTGCCTGGGCCGGAGGGCACACCATATATTTT.